A single sample gave rise to the 31 T cell receptor beta chains below, sequenced in a study of shared clonotypes between healthy human individuals (dated by TCRdb to the early 2020s). The method behind the library was the immunoSEQ multiplex PCR assay. Here the immuneACCESS table is served through TCRdb, limited to in-frame sequences with V and J called. Missing clones are a known gap in these copies; in checked studies unresolved V genes cover under half, and the rest lacks a known reason. The sample table lists hundreds of thousands of clones, 85% to 95% of them with a count of one. The top ten clones comprise 0.11% of the sample. CD8 naive samples were obtained by positive selection for CCR7 among CD45RO-negative cells, yielding a CD45RA+CCR7+ population from which TemRA cells were excluded. The sample taken for sequencing was naive CD8+ T cells sorted from blood. The cell subset or site label on this specimen signifies: CD45RA+CCR7+. The receptor source for this set is a woman in her twenties or thirties in good health.

The chain links TRBV5-1 to TRBJ1-4; D unresolved. This CDR3 is 13 amino acids long. Trimming removed 0 bases at V and 6 bases at J, with 6 bases between. The germline gives CDR1 SGHRS, CDR2 YFSETQ. CDR3 coding DNA: TGCGCCAGCAGCTTGGACGGGGATGAAAAACTGTTTTTT. It specifies CASSLDGDEKLFF. Full variable domain (missing parts from reference TRBV5-1 and TRBJ1-4): KAGVTQTPRYLIKTRGQQVTLSCSPISGHRSVSWYQQTPGQGLQFLFEYFSETQRNKGNFPGRFSGRQFSNSRSEMNVSTLELGDSALYLCASSLDGDEKLFFGSGTQLSVL.

V gene TRBV7-9 combines with J gene TRBJ2-4; tentatively, D is TRBD1 (6 bases). The CDR3 consists of 17 residues. Germline CDR1 SEHNR, CDR2 FQNEAQ (reference sequence). The V and J ends lost 5 bases and 3 bases respectively, with 20 bases between them. The CDR3 protein is CASSILTGYDGKNIQYF. The CDR3 DNA is TGTGCCAGCAGCATCTTGACAGGATATGATGGCAAAAACATTCAGTACTTC.

The V gene is TRBV5-1, the J gene TRBJ1-2; D unclear. Per germline, CDR1 SGHRS and CDR2 YFSETQ. CDR3 length: 16 amino acids. Between the trimmed V and J ends, which lost 3 bases and 4 bases, there was a span of 19 bases. The chain's CDR3 is CASSWAGTEIPYGYTF. The CDR3 DNA reads TGCGCCAGCAGCTGGGCCGGTACAGAGATCCCCTATGGCTACACCTTC.

The genes are TRBV2 and TRBJ1-5; D remains ambiguous. Germline V gene sequence: CDR1 SNHLY, CDR2 FYNNEI. The CDR3 is made up of 14 amino acids. Between the trimmed V and J ends, which lost 3 bases and 1 base, there was a span of 7 bases. CDR3 DNA: TGTGCCAGCAGTGATCCAGTAAGCAATCAGCCCCAGCATTTT. Translated, it gives CASSDPVSNQPQHF.

This rearrangement joins TRBV4-1 to TRBJ1-6, with D perhaps TRBD1 (6 bases). V lost 3 bases and J lost 0, with 18 bases in between. In germline, CDR1 is MGHRA, CDR2 YSYEKL. This CDR3 comprises 19 residues. The CDR3 coding sequence is TGCGCCAGCAGCCAGGGGCCGACAGGTCATAGCTCCTATAATTCACCCCTCCACTTT. Its protein is CASSQGPTGHSSYNSPLHF.

The rearrangement links TRBV5-6 to TRBJ2-1; 9 bases map to TRBD2. Germline V gene sequence: CDR1 SGHDT, CDR2 YYEEEE. The trim removed 5 bases at V and 7 bases at J, leaving 13 bases unmatched. The CDR3 consists of 16 residues. The CDR3 sequence: CASSPWGSGRTNEQFF. The CDR3 DNA reads as TGTGCCAGCAGTCCTTGGGGGAGCGGGAGGACTAATGAGCAGTTCTTC.

The rearrangement links TRBV6-6 to TRBJ1-1, with 7 bases identical to TRBD1. The CDR3 loop spans 15 amino acids. Unmatched junction bases numbered 13, after V lost 5 bases and J lost 7 bases. Looked up from germline, CDR1 is MNHNY and CDR2 is SVGAGI (reference sequence). CDR3 sequence reads: CASSPLRGQQGEAFF. CDR3 sequence (DNA): TGTGCCAGCAGTCCCCTTAGGGGGCAGCAAGGTGAAGCTTTCTTT.

The V gene is TRBV2, the J gene TRBJ2-7, with 10 nucleotides matching TRBD2. V lost 2 bases, J lost 0 bases, and 10 bases stayed unmatched. From germline, CDR1 is SNHLY and CDR2 FYNNEI. The CDR3 is 18 residues long. This chain's CDR3 is CASSEWTSGTGGSYEQYF. CDR3 coding DNA: TGTGCCAGCAGTGAATGGACTAGCGGAACAGGGGGCTCCTACGAGCAGTACTTC.

The chain is built from TRBV28 and TRBJ1-6; D gene unclear. The CDR3 covers 16 residues. Germline V gene lookup returns CDR1 MDHEN and CDR2 SYDVKM. V was clipped by 5 bases and J by 0 bases, with 11 bases between them. The chain's CDR3 is CASSPTGSSYNSPLHF. The CDR3 DNA reads TGTGCCAGCAGTCCGACGGGGAGCTCCTATAATTCACCCCTCCACTTT.

The CDR3 loop reads CASSAGWDDEQYF. The CDR3 region has the DNA TGTGCCAGCAGCGCCGGGTGGGACGACGAGCAGTACTTC. The chain has TRBV9 and TRBJ2-7; D tentatively reads TRBD1 or TRBD2 (5 bases each). V lost 3 bases and J lost 5, with 12 bases in between. The germline V gene encodes CDR1 SGDLS and CDR2 YYNGEE. CDR3 length: 13 amino acids.

The rearrangement uses TRBV29-1 and TRBJ2-2, with D uncertain. Trimming took 6 bases from V and 2 from J, leaving 13 bases between them. The germline V gene encodes CDR1 SQVTM and CDR2 ANQGSEA. This CDR3 comprises 14 residues. CDR3 in DNA: TGCAGCGTAGAGGCCCTGGCTAACACCGGGGAGCTGTTTTTT. This gives the protein CSVEALANTGELFF.

The chain uses TRBV10-3 and TRBJ2-5, with 9 nucleotides matching TRBD2. Germline values: CDR1 ENHRY, CDR2 SYGVKD. The CDR3 extends over 11 amino acids. Germline trimming cut 10 bases from V and 5 bases from J; bases unmatched to any gene: 2. The chain's CDR3 is CATAGGETQYF. CDR3 coding DNA: TGTGCCACTGCGGGAGGGGAGACCCAGTACTTC.

This chain uses TRBV27 with TRBJ2-7, with 12 positions matching TRBD1. Losses at the gene ends were 0 bases for V and 0 bases for J; bases not matched to a gene: 3. The CDR3 has 17 residues. The germline V gene has CDR1 MNHEY and CDR2 SMNVEV (reference sequence). The CDR3 region has the DNA TGTGCCAGCAGTTTATCGGGGACAGGGGGCGCCTCCTACGAGCAGTACTTC. It codes for CASSLSGTGGASYEQYF.

The chain employs TRBV7-8 and TRBJ2-7; perhaps D is TRBD1 or TRBD2 (6 bases each). This CDR3 comprises 15 residues. V lost 8 bases, J lost 2 bases, and 19 bases lay in between. Germline CDR1 reads SGHVS; CDR2 reads FQNEAQ. Here the CDR3 reads CASAGQQIDPYEQYF. The CDR3 bases are TGTGCCAGCGCGGGACAACAAATTGATCCCTACGAGCAGTACTTC. The full variable domain, in which reference TRBV7-8 and TRBJ2-7 provide the parts outside the CDR3, is GAGVSQSPRYKVAKRGQDVALRCDPISGHVSLFWYQQALGQGPEFLTYFQNEAQLDKSGLPSDRFFAERPEGSVSTLKIQRTQQEDSAVYLCASAGQQIDPYEQYFGPGTRLTVT.

The rearrangement uses TRBV11-2 and TRBJ2-1; TRBD2 agrees at 11 bases. The CDR3 contains 13 residues. Germline assignment: CDR1 SGHAT and CDR2 FQNNGV. V was clipped by 5 bases and J by 8 bases; unmatched bases: 2. This CDR3 reads CASSPGLADEQFF. The CDR3 coding sequence is TGTGCCAGCAGCCCGGGACTAGCGGATGAGCAGTTCTTC. The full variable domain, with the rest looked up from reference TRBV11-2 and TRBJ2-1, is EAGVAQSPRYKIIEKRQSVAFWCNPISGHATLYWYQQILGQGPKLLIQFQNNGVVDDSQLPKDRFSAERLKGVDSTLKIQPAKLEDSAVYLCASSPGLADEQFFGPGTRLTVL.

J is TRBJ1-1 and V is TRBV5-4; no definite D call. The V end lost 4 bases, the J end lost 1 base, and 11 bases lay between the germline ends. CDR3 length: 14 residues. The germline V gene has CDR1 SGHNT and CDR2 YYREEE (reference sequence). This CDR3 is CASSGGYPNTEAFF. The CDR3 nucleotides read TGTGCCAGCAGCGGCGGTTATCCGAACACTGAAGCTTTCTTT.

V usage is TRBV4-1 and J usage is TRBJ2-2; the D gene is possibly TRBD2 (7 bases). The CDR3 runs 17 residues. CDR1 MGHRA and CDR2 YSYEKL come from the germline V gene. V was clipped by 3 bases and J by 6 bases, with 20 bases between them. This CDR3 is CASSQRGPGGLPGELFF. CDR3 nucleotides: TGCGCCAGCAGCCAGAGAGGTCCCGGGGGGCTCCCCGGGGAGCTGTTTTTT.

The chain employs TRBV6-5 and TRBJ2-1, with D unclear. Germline loops: CDR1 MNHEY, CDR2 SVGAGI. The CDR3 totals 14 residues. The V end was cut by 2 bases, the J end by 2 bases, with 7 bases between. CDR3 amino acids: CASSYVSTYNEQFF. Written as DNA, the CDR3 is TGTGCCAGCAGTTACGTGAGCACCTACAATGAGCAGTTCTTC.

V gene TRBV27 combines with J gene TRBJ1-5; D is undetermined. CDR1 and CDR2 (germline): MNHEY, SMNVEV (reference sequence). CDR3 length: 15 amino acids. V was cut by 6 bases and J by 1 base, with 13 bases left in between. The CDR3: CASRVNVVSNQPQHF. The CDR3, as DNA: TGTGCCAGCAGAGTAAATGTTGTAAGCAATCAGCCCCAGCATTTT.

This rearrangement joins TRBV28 to TRBJ1-4; the match to TRBD1 covers 8 bases. Germline loops: CDR1 MDHEN, CDR2 SYDVKM. The CDR3 covers 14 residues. Losses at the gene ends were 6 bases for V and 5 bases for J; bases not matched to a gene: 5. Written as DNA, the CDR3 is TGTGCCAGCAGCCCAGGGGGCGAGAATGAAAAACTGTTTTTT. Translated: CASSPGGENEKLFF.

This rearrangement joins TRBV28 to TRBJ2-7; TRBD2 might be the D (5 bases). The CDR3 consists of 17 residues. Germline V gene data show CDR1 as MDHEN and CDR2 as SYDVKM. V dropped 5 bases and J dropped 0 bases, with 20 bases sitting between them. CDR3: CASSLIQLVPGSYEQYF. The CDR3 DNA reads TGTGCCAGCAGTCTAATTCAACTAGTCCCTGGCTCCTACGAGCAGTACTTC.

The chain is built from TRBV4-1 and TRBJ2-1; D call uncertain. The CDR3 is 14 residues long. V lost 2 bases and J lost 3, with 8 bases in between. Germline CDR1 and CDR2: MGHRA and YSYEKL. CDR3 loop: CASSQWVSYNEQFF. The CDR3 coding sequence is TGCGCCAGCAGCCAATGGGTGAGCTACAATGAGCAGTTCTTC.

The chain joins TRBV7-9 to TRBJ2-1, with 11 positions matching TRBD2. The trim removed 1 base at V and 6 bases at J, leaving 8 bases unmatched. CDR1 and CDR2 (germline): SEHNR, FQNEAQ (reference sequence). The CDR3 consists of 17 residues. The CDR3 loop is CASSLDPPGLAVNEQFF. The CDR3 coding sequence is TGTGCCAGCAGCTTAGACCCGCCGGGACTAGCGGTCAATGAGCAGTTCTTC.

V gene TRBV11-2 combines with J gene TRBJ2-7, with D possibly matching TRBD2 (5 bases). This CDR3 is built from 15 residues. Trimming took off 5 bases at V and 0 bases at J, with 14 bases between the two ends. Per germline, CDR1 SGHAT and CDR2 FQNNGV. CDR3 in DNA: TGTGCCAGCAGCCTCTTGAGCGGTAGCTCCTACGAGCAGTACTTC. Translation: CASSLLSGSSYEQYF. Supplemented by reference TRBV11-2 and TRBJ2-7, the full variable domain reads EAGVAQSPRYKIIEKRQSVAFWCNPISGHATLYWYQQILGQGPKLLIQFQNNGVVDDSQLPKDRFSAERLKGVDSTLKIQPAKLEDSAVYLCASSLLSGSSYEQYFGPGTRLTVT.

This clone was detected once. CDR3 nucleotides: TGTGCCAGCAGTGAACAAAATAGACTCTACGAGCAGTACTTC. Translation: CASSEQNRLYEQYF. This sequence joins TRBV25-1 and TRBJ2-7, with unresolved D. Germline CDR1 reads MGHDK; CDR2 reads SYGVNS. The CDR3 spans 14 residues. Trimming took off 2 bases at V and 3 bases at J, with 11 bases between the two ends.

The chain carries TRBV28 and TRBJ2-1; TRBD2 might be the D (6 bases). Germline V gene sequence: CDR1 MDHEN, CDR2 SYDVKM. The CDR3 is made up of 11 amino acids. Trimming pared 4 bases from V and 9 bases from J, leaving 7 bases between. This CDR3 is CASSYSGEQFF. In DNA, the CDR3 is TGTGCCAGCAGTTATAGCGGTGAGCAGTTCTTC.

This clone was counted only a few times. The V gene is TRBV29-1, the J gene TRBJ2-7; D may be TRBD1 (5 bases). The ends were cut back, 4 bases at V and 8 bases at J, with 12 bases in the middle. Germline CDR1 is SQVTM and CDR2 is ANQGSEA. This CDR3 spans 11 amino acids. CDR3 sequence (DNA): TGCAGCGTTGCTGCCCAGGGCAAGCAGTACTTC. It translates to CSVAAQGKQYF.

The chain is built from TRBV5-4 and TRBJ2-3; D possibly uses TRBD1 or TRBD2 (5 bases each). The germline gives CDR1 SGHNT, CDR2 YYREEE (reference sequence). The V end lost 4 bases, the J end lost 3 bases, and 15 bases lay between the germline ends. This CDR3 is built from 15 residues. DNA for the CDR3: TGTGCCAGCAGCAGGGACCTCTTGGGGACAGATACGCAGTATTTT. Translation gives CASSRDLLGTDTQYF.

The rearrangement links TRBV28 to TRBJ2-7, with a tentative D call TRBD2 (6 bases). Per germline, CDR1 MDHEN and CDR2 SYDVKM. The CDR3 length is 15 residues. Trimming cost V 3 bases and J 0 bases, with 12 bases left between them. The CDR3 sequence is CASSLGWTNSYEQYF. The CDR3 bases are TGTGCCAGCAGTTTGGGGTGGACTAACTCCTACGAGCAGTACTTC.

The V call is TRBV2, the J call TRBJ1-3; tentative D call: TRBD1 (6 bases). Germline CDR1 SNHLY, CDR2 FYNNEI. There are 19 residues in the CDR3. Between the trimmed V and J ends, which lost 0 bases and 4 bases, there was a span of 22 bases. CDR3 DNA sequence: TGTGCCAGCAGTGAAGCGATCTTGGCCGGGGGCGTGAAAGGAAACACCATATATTTT. This encodes CASSEAILAGGVKGNTIYF. Based on the CDR3 plus reference TRBV2 and TRBJ1-3, the full variable domain is EPEVTQTPSHQVTQMGQEVILRCVPISNHLYFYWYRQILGQKVEFLVSFYNNEISEKSEIFDDQFSVERPDGSNFTLKIRSTKLEDSAMYFCASSEAILAGGVKGNTIYFGEGSWLTVV.

The rearrangement links TRBV2 to TRBJ2-1; weak D call: TRBD2 (6 bases). V was cut by 4 bases and J by 2 bases, with 9 bases left in between. Germline V gene lookup returns CDR1 SNHLY and CDR2 FYNNEI. The CDR3 is 14 residues long. CDR3 in amino acids: CASSGGETYNEQFF. CDR3 nucleotide sequence: TGTGCCAGCAGTGGCGGGGAGACCTACAATGAGCAGTTCTTC.